This T cell receptor (beta chain) was captured in a study of T cells after yellow fever vaccination. Study in general: Researchers used SMART-Seq v4 Ultra Low Input to prepare fractions that had low cell numbers.

Notes on the study in general: At less than 97% for CD4 and about 88% for CD8, most primary-vaccination clones showed up again after the booster.

About this clonotype itself: Its target is unknown.

UMIs were added to TCR cDNA along with a universal primer site when it was made by 5'RACE template switching. Each CDR3 protein gets one entry after TCRdb re-called the 5' RACE reads with MiXCR. The table includes 500,000 to 650,000 distinct CDR3 sequences, approximately 13% detected once. Sample: PBMCs, taken on the day of the yellow fever booster vaccination. The clonotype comes from a man under 40 who received the YFV17D yellow fever vaccine.

The CDR3 spells CASREGFGANVLTF. In nucleotides, the CDR3 is TGTGCCAGCAGAGAGGGGTTTGGGGCCAACGTCCTGACTTTC. The genes are TRBV7-9 and TRBJ2-6; D may be TRBD1 or TRBD2 (5 bases each). Germline V gene lookup returns CDR1 SEHNR and CDR2 FQNEAQ (reference sequence). The V gene lost 6 bases and the J gene lost 3 bases, with 9 bases spanning the gap. This CDR3 has 14 residues.